One sample yielded the 32 T cell receptor beta chains listed below, sequenced in a study of blood T cell repertoires in COVID-19. The protocol was immunoSEQ multiplex PCR, while the TCRdb copy is restricted to in-frame clones and leaves out a portion. The sample has under 300,000 clones, around 78% seen once. The sample taken for sequencing was peripheral blood. Every receptor here comes from a man aged 60-69 years who had recovered from COVID-19.

The chain links TRBV19 to TRBJ1-2; D is undetermined. There are 14 residues in the CDR3. V lost 3 bases to trimming and J lost 2 bases, with 10 bases between them. Per germline, CDR1 LNHDA and CDR2 SQIVND (reference sequence). The CDR3 reads CASSMRAGNYGYTF. In DNA, the CDR3 is TGTGCCAGTAGTATGCGGGCCGGAAACTATGGCTACACCTTC.

This chain joins TRBV19 and TRBJ2-1; the match to TRBD2 covers 10 bases. CDR3 length equals 15 residues. V shed 7 bases and J 10 bases; nucleotides not matched to a gene: 13. CDR1 is LNHDA, CDR2 SQIVND, per germline (reference sequence). Here the CDR3 reads CASNAGTSAITEQFF. The CDR3 region has the DNA TGTGCCAGTAACGCCGGGACTAGCGCTATCACAGAGCAGTTCTTC.

This clone was recorded only once. This chain uses TRBV6-5 with TRBJ1-2, with 8 bases fitting TRBD1. V shed 4 bases, J shed 7 bases, and the junction held 2 bases outside the gene matches. Looked up from germline, CDR1 is MNHEY and CDR2 is SVGAGI. CDR3 length: 12 amino acids. Here the CDR3 DNA reads TGTGCCAGCAGTTGGACAGGGCGTGGCTACACCTTC. It codes for CASSWTGRGYTF.

This clone was seen a handful of times. The CDR3 DNA reads TGTGCCAGCCTTAAAGGGGGACGGAGCAATCAGCCCCAGCATTTT. As protein: CASLKGGRSNQPQHF. The chain uses TRBV28 and TRBJ1-5; tentative D call: TRBD1 (6 bases). V dropped 8 bases and J dropped 1 base, with 15 bases sitting between them. Germline V gene data show CDR1 as MDHEN and CDR2 as SYDVKM. The CDR3 loop spans 15 amino acids.

This clone was picked up one time. V and J are TRBV6-4 and TRBJ2-1; the D is unclear. Trimming removed 0 bases from V and 0 bases from J, with 6 bases in between. Germline CDR1 MRHNA, CDR2 SNTAGT. CDR3 length equals 15 residues. Here the CDR3 reads CASSDSALSYNEQFF. CDR3 nucleotide sequence: TGTGCCAGCAGTGACTCAGCCCTCTCCTACAATGAGCAGTTCTTC.

This rearrangement joins TRBV18 to TRBJ1-2; 10 bases match TRBD1. This CDR3 spans 13 amino acids. V shed 6 bases and J 8 bases; nucleotides not matched to a gene: 6. CDR1 and CDR2 (germline): KGHSH, LQKENI. This CDR3 is CASSRQGAEGYTF. In DNA form, the CDR3 reads TGTGCCAGCTCCAGACAGGGGGCTGAAGGCTACACCTTC.

V and J are TRBV7-8 and TRBJ1-1; possible D gene TRBD1, 5 bases. The germline V gene has CDR1 SGHVS and CDR2 FQNEAQ. Trimming removed 0 bases from V and 3 bases from J, with 14 bases in between. This CDR3 comprises 16 residues. The CDR3 region has the DNA TGTGCCAGCAGCTTAGCTGGGCAGGGACTGTACACTGAAGCTTTCTTT. Protein product: CASSLAGQGLYTEAFF.

The count of this clone is one. The genes are TRBV2 and TRBJ1-5; D is unresolved. CDR3 size: 15 residues. V dropped 6 bases and J dropped 6 bases, with 18 bases sitting between them. The V gene's germline CDR1 is SNHLY and CDR2 FYNNEI. The CDR3: CASSEREFGLQPQHF. In DNA form, the CDR3 reads TGTGCCAGCAGCGAAAGGGAATTTGGACTTCAGCCCCAGCATTTT.

CDR3 coding DNA: TGTGCCAGCAGTTTATCGCCATCGGATTTGGGGCGTTGGACGAACTACGAGCAGTACTTC. Protein product: CASSLSPSDLGRWTNYEQYF. The J gene is TRBJ2-7, the V gene TRBV27; the D gene is possibly TRBD1 (5 bases). Germline V CDR1 and CDR2: MNHEY, SMNVEV (reference sequence). CDR3 length: 20 amino acids. Trimming took off 0 bases at V and 3 bases at J, with 27 bases between the two ends.

The chain combines TRBV28 with TRBJ1-5; 9 positions match TRBD1. Trimming at V came to 6 bases and at J to 1 base, leaving 10 bases not matched to a gene. The germline V gene encodes CDR1 MDHEN and CDR2 SYDVKM. This CDR3 region has 17 residues. This chain's CDR3 is CASRKTGGLTSNQPQHF. CDR3 sequence (DNA): TGTGCCAGCAGAAAAACAGGGGGCCTTACAAGCAATCAGCCCCAGCATTTT.

V and J are TRBV2 and TRBJ1-4; D unresolved. CDR1 SNHLY and CDR2 FYNNEI come from the germline V gene. The CDR3 is made up of 14 amino acids. Trimming pared 4 bases from V and 3 bases from J, leaving 9 bases between. The CDR3 protein is CASSVGGANEKLFF. CDR3 sequence (DNA): TGTGCCAGCAGTGTTGGCGGGGCTAATGAAAAACTGTTTTTT.

This chain's CDR3 is CASSSQGTLNTEAFF. The CDR3 DNA is TGCGCCAGCAGCTCCCAGGGGACCTTGAACACTGAAGCTTTCTTT. The chain combines TRBV5-1 with TRBJ1-1, with D perhaps TRBD1 (6 bases). Germline V CDR1 and CDR2: SGHRS, YFSETQ. Trimming took 3 bases from V and 0 from J, leaving 12 bases between them. This CDR3 region has 15 residues. Combining the CDR3 with reference TRBV5-1 and TRBJ1-1 gives the whole variable domain KAGVTQTPRYLIKTRGQQVTLSCSPISGHRSVSWYQQTPGQGLQFLFEYFSETQRNKGNFPGRFSGRQFSNSRSEMNVSTLELGDSALYLCASSSQGTLNTEAFFGQGTRLTVV.

This clone has just one count. The genes are TRBV29-1 and TRBJ2-6, with unresolved D. V was trimmed by 4 bases and J by 0 bases, leaving 10 bases between them. The CDR3 contains 15 residues. Germline lookup yields CDR1 SQVTM and CDR2 ANQGSEA. The CDR3 spells CSVGPSSSGANVLTF. The CDR3 bases are TGCAGCGTTGGGCCTTCCAGCTCTGGGGCCAACGTCCTGACTTTC.

This clone was observed a handful of times. V is TRBV6-5 and J is TRBJ1-2; D perhaps matches TRBD1 (5 bases). Germline loops: CDR1 MNHEY, CDR2 SVGAGI. CDR3 length equals 13 residues. V lost 2 bases to trimming and J lost 9 bases, with 13 bases between them. Written as DNA, the CDR3 is TGTGCCAGCAGTTACCTGGGGCAGGAGAGCTACACCTTC. This sequence encodes CASSYLGQESYTF.

The chain combines TRBV10-3 with TRBJ1-5; D is ambiguous. The CDR3 runs 14 residues. The germline V and J ends were trimmed by 2 bases and 7 bases, with 12 bases remaining between them. Germline V gives CDR1 ENHRY, CDR2 SYGVKD. The CDR3 coding sequence is TGTGCCATCAGTGAGGCCCCCAGGTCCCAGCCCCAGCATTTT. Residues: CAISEAPRSQPQHF.

The chain combines TRBV18 with TRBJ1-1; 10 bases are shared with TRBD1. Trimming cost V 3 bases and J 5 bases; bases outside gene matches: 6. The germline V gene encodes CDR1 KGHSH and CDR2 LQKENI. The CDR3 contains 15 residues. The CDR3 spells CASSPDRGLGTEAFF. The CDR3 region has the DNA TGTGCCAGCTCACCCGACAGGGGGCTGGGGACTGAAGCTTTCTTT.

The chain combines TRBV27 with TRBJ1-2; TRBD1 matches at 7 bases. The germline V gene encodes CDR1 MNHEY and CDR2 SMNVEV (reference sequence). With V trimmed by 8 bases and J by 0 bases, 9 bases remained unmatched. CDR3 size: 15 residues. CDR3 amino acids: CASGPRGQTNYGYTF. The CDR3 bases are TGTGCCAGCGGCCCGAGGGGACAGACTAACTATGGCTACACCTTC.

This clone appeared once. The chain uses TRBV7-9 and TRBJ2-7; TRBD2 matches at 9 bases. Trimming took 5 bases from V and 4 from J; bases not matched to a gene: 12. The CDR3 loop spans 16 amino acids. Germline V lookup: CDR1 SEHNR, CDR2 FQNEAQ (reference sequence). CDR3 sequence: CASSPIAGAYQYEQYF. The CDR3 nucleotides are TGTGCCAGCAGCCCCATAGCGGGGGCATATCAGTACGAGCAGTACTTC.

V is TRBV5-5 and J is TRBJ2-2, with D possibly matching TRBD2 (6 bases). The length of the CDR3 is 15 residues. CDR1 is SGHKS and CDR2 is YYEKEE in the germline V gene (reference sequence). V lost 4 bases and J lost 6, with 16 bases in between. CDR3 region: CASSPGRGAAGELFF. In DNA, the CDR3 is TGTGCCAGCAGCCCAGGGCGGGGTGCAGCCGGGGAGCTGTTTTTT.

The chain has TRBV2 and TRBJ2-3; TRBD1 matches 7 bases. This CDR3 has 15 residues. The V gene's germline CDR1 is SNHLY and CDR2 FYNNEI. The ends lost 7 bases at V and 2 bases at J; junction bases unmatched: 9. CDR3 in DNA: TGTGCCAGCACCCTAGAGGGGGCCCTCACAGATACGCAGTATTTT. Encoded protein: CASTLEGALTDTQYF.

The chain couples TRBV7-9 to TRBJ2-7; TRBD2 is a possible D gene (6 bases). Germline CDR1 is SEHNR and CDR2 is FQNEAQ (reference sequence). The length of the CDR3 is 13 residues. Trimming cost V 5 bases and J 7 bases, with 15 bases left between them. DNA for the CDR3: TGTGCCAGCAGCCCCGAGGAGGGTCGGGAGCAGTACTTC. Translation: CASSPEEGREQYF.

The chain carries TRBV6-1 and TRBJ1-1, with a tentative D call TRBD1 (5 bases). This CDR3 has 15 amino acids. The ends were cut back, 0 bases at V and 6 bases at J, with 14 bases in the middle. The germline CDR1 and CDR2 sequences are MNHNS and SASEGT. The CDR3 loop reads CASSEARPGRPEAFF. DNA of the CDR3: TGTGCCAGCAGTGAAGCGCGGCCAGGGCGCCCTGAAGCTTTCTTT.

The V call is TRBV6-2 or TRBV6-3, the J call TRBJ1-1; D is unresolved. The CDR3 length is 15 residues. V was cut by 2 bases and J by 2 bases, with 12 bases left in between. Germline lookup yields CDR1 MNHEY and CDR2 SVGEGT. Written as DNA, the CDR3 is TGTGCCAGCAGTTACCCACCCGGGGTTAACACTGAAGCTTTCTTT. It encodes CASSYPPGVNTEAFF.

J is TRBJ2-5 and V is TRBV11-3, with TRBD1 identical over 7 bases. V dropped 5 bases and J dropped 2; count of bases not matched to a gene: 5. The germline gives CDR1 SGHNT, CDR2 YENEEA. CDR3 length: 14 amino acids. The CDR3 bases are TGTGCCAGCAGCGCACAGGGGAGTCAAGAGACCCAGTACTTC. Encoded protein: CASSAQGSQETQYF.

The V and J genes are TRBV6-1 and TRBJ1-2; weak D call: TRBD1 (5 bases). Trimming shortened V by 3 bases and J by 10 bases, and 12 bases separated the two germline ends. Germline loops: CDR1 MNHNS, CDR2 SASEGT. This CDR3 has 12 amino acids. The CDR3 DNA is TGTGCCAGCAGTGATACCCTAGGGGACTACACCTTC. The encoded protein is CASSDTLGDYTF.

The CDR3 is CATSTGTGVSDEQFF. The CDR3 DNA follows: TGTGCCACCAGCACCGGGACAGGGGTAAGCGATGAGCAGTTCTTC. V gene TRBV24-1 combines with J gene TRBJ2-1; 10 nucleotides agree with TRBD1. The germline gives CDR1 KGHDR, CDR2 SFDVKD. J was trimmed by 8 bases and V by 7 bases; bases with no gene match: 10. The CDR3 covers 15 residues.

The chain joins TRBV30 to TRBJ1-2; 9 bases match TRBD1. This CDR3 spans 15 amino acids. The V gene's germline CDR1 is GTSNPN and CDR2 SVGIG (reference sequence). J gave up 3 bases and V 3 bases, and 8 bases lay outside the gene matches. CDR3 region: CAWRRDRGVDYGYTF. The CDR3 bases are TGTGCCTGGAGAAGAGACAGGGGGGTCGACTATGGCTACACCTTC. The full variable domain, in which reference TRBV30 and TRBJ1-2 provide the parts outside the CDR3, is SQTIHQWPATLVQPVGSPLSLECTVEGTSNPNLYWYRQAAGRGLQLLFYSVGIGQISSEVPQNLSASRPQDRQFILSSKKLLLSDSGFYLCAWRRDRGVDYGYTFGSGTRLTVV.

In this sample, this clone turned up a few times. The chain is built from TRBV3-1 (or the pseudogene TRBV3-2) and TRBJ1-5; possible D gene TRBD1, 5 bases. The CDR3 spans 15 residues. V was pared by 0 bases and J by 4 bases, with 10 bases between. Germline V lookup: CDR1 LGHDT, CDR2 YNNKEL (reference sequence). CDR3 DNA sequence: TGTGCCAGCAGCCAAGATGGGGGGGTAAATCAGCCCCAGCATTTT. This sequence encodes CASSQDGGVNQPQHF.

This clone was detected a few times. The sample holds other DNA sequences that translate to the same CDR3. V usage is TRBV6-1 and J usage is TRBJ1-6; D ambiguous. The germline V gene has CDR1 MNHNS and CDR2 SASEGT. Between the trimmed V and J ends, which lost 3 bases and 3 bases, there was a span of 3 bases. The CDR3 runs to 13 residues. The CDR3 spells CASSERYNSPLHF. The DNA for the CDR3 is TGTGCCAGCAGTGAGCGCTATAATTCACCCCTCCACTTT.

V and J are TRBV2 and TRBJ1-2; D gene uncertain. CDR1 is SNHLY and CDR2 is FYNNEI in the germline V gene. This CDR3 has 17 residues. Trimming removed 2 bases at V and 8 bases at J, with 24 bases between. The CDR3 protein is CASSEQALGMESGGYTF. DNA of the CDR3: TGTGCCAGCAGTGAACAGGCGCTCGGCATGGAATCGGGAGGCTACACCTTC.

V and J are TRBV4-1 and TRBJ1-1, with D possibly TRBD1 on 6 matching bases. Germline assignment: CDR1 MGHRA and CDR2 YSYEKL. This CDR3 has 13 residues. V was pared by 1 base and J by 7 bases, with 10 bases between. The CDR3 spells CASSQGGRVEAFF. The CDR3 coding sequence is TGCGCCAGCAGCCAAGGGGGGCGTGTTGAAGCTTTCTTT.

This sequence joins TRBV5-1 and TRBJ1-1; a weak D match, TRBD1 (6 bases). CDR3 length: 13 residues. Deletions cut 4 bases from V and 3 bases from J, with 10 bases between. CDR1 and CDR2 (germline): SGHRS, YFSETQ. CDR3 DNA sequence: TGCGCCAGCAGCGAACAGGGTTACACTGAAGCTTTCTTT. This sequence encodes CASSEQGYTEAFF. Variable domain in full (rest from reference TRBV5-1 and TRBJ1-1): KAGVTQTPRYLIKTRGQQVTLSCSPISGHRSVSWYQQTPGQGLQFLFEYFSETQRNKGNFPGRFSGRQFSNSRSEMNVSTLELGDSALYLCASSEQGYTEAFFGQGTRLTVV.